This entry is about one TCR beta chain. The antigen it binds to is not known. Per-nucleotide qualities are absent, and no much larger clonotype sits a single base away. Healthy HIV-negative adults with no recently reported acute infections or vaccinations were included as donors. All donors were Caucasian adults living in Nashville, Tennessee, USA. CD4+ T cells were enriched through magnetic negative selection, after which naive cells were positively selected on CD45RA and the remaining negative fraction served as the memory subset. After blood collection by leukapheresis, PBMCs were isolated using Ficoll-Histopaque density gradient centrifugation and then cryopreserved in the vapor phase of liquid nitrogen. Analytical flow cytometry was used to check the purity and quantity of each magnetically sorted T cell population. Genomic DNA was isolated from each sorted fraction and quantified by UV absorbance on a Nanodrop 2000c.

TCR CDR3 regions were amplified from genomic DNA by multiplex PCR using the deep immunoSEQ assay. Genomic DNA extracted from each cell subset was distributed evenly over all wells of several immunoSEQ 96-well plates, and each plate served as one replicate. For sorted subsets, each replicate PCR was loaded with approximately 200 ng genomic DNA, equivalent to approximately 33,000 T cell genomes. The purified libraries were quantified using a Qubit 3.0 fluorometer, sized with a Bioanalyzer 2100, and then quantified again using the KAPA Library Quantification kit. Every immunoSEQ 96-well plate was sequenced on a separate single-read 150-cycle Illumina NextSeq 550 flow cell. In the source study's methods: The immunoSEQ output contained only junctional sequences without quality scores, so filtering could not match that applied to full-length reads. To assign V/J genes and CDR3, sequences were annotated against IMGT germline references using PyIR, a Python wrapper for IgBLAST v1.9. Any read was removed if the V/J assignment was weak (E-value above 1e-6), the CDR3 was missing, or the read contained stop codons, out-of-frame junctions, or ambiguous translated residues. V3J clonotypes were defined as sequences sharing the same inferred V gene, J gene, and CDR3 amino acid sequence. Percentage overlap between repertoires was computed as shared unique clonotypes divided by the size of the smaller repertoire. Repertoire richness was assessed with RTK rarefaction, the Chao1 estimator, and Recon v2.1 estimates of unobserved clonotypes. Generation probabilities were computed with OLGA for all TCRbeta clonotypes obtained by the gDNA method from a few donors. This immuneACCESS table, as held by TCRdb, lists in-frame sequences with V and J called but not all clones. Of the missing ones, under half trace to an unresolved V gene in checked studies; the others have no known cause. The D gene and trimming were derived from the DNA, and the V and J assignments and clone size from that table. The sample records millions of clones, about 92% of which are singletons. The ten biggest clones cover around 0.14% of the sample.

This sample was taken from a study of shared clonotypes between healthy human individuals (dated by TCRdb to 2019 to 2021). Looking at the study overall: The cohort comprised two women and three men aged 18 to 49 years. For each donor, CD4 naive and CD4 memory were each given three plates, CD8 naive was given two plates, and CD8 memory was given one plate. Per donor, leukapheresis produced somewhere between about 0.94 and 9.5 billion PBMCs. To estimate repertoire size and how much clonotype sharing occurs between individuals, the study deeply sequenced the blood TCR repertoires of five healthy adults. To increase sequencing depth and limit assay-specific biases, TCR repertoire library preparation and sequencing were carried out by different laboratories using diverse techniques.

Summary of the overall study and its limitations: Sampling was restricted to blood, and TCR repertoires in tissue are likely to differ from TCR repertoires in blood. Compared with non-shared clonotypes, the clonotypes found in all four sorted-subset donors had higher generation probabilities. Incomplete sequencing was indicated by rarefaction of sorted-subset datasets, despite the large sequencing depth. The genetic and exposure-history diversity represented was limited by the small number of donors. Pairwise subsampling indicated that sequencing depth was expected to affect the degree of clonotype sharing among donors. About 5% of naive CD4, around 3.5% of naive CD8, approximately 2.2% of memory CD4, and about 0.4% of memory CD8 clonotypes were shared across a few donors. Naive subsets generally had larger estimated clonotype richness than memory subsets did.

Sequencing was done on a sample of naive CD4+ T cells sorted from blood. Read against the paper, the sample's cell subset or site label means: CD45RA+ positively selected. This TCR derives from a man younger than 35 in good health.

In nucleotide form, the sequence is TGTGCCAGCAGCAAGCAGGGGGCTACAGATACGCAGTATTTT. Translated, it gives CASSKQGATDTQYF. The sequence links TRBV11-1 to TRBJ2-3, with 8 bases aligning to TRBD1. Reading from cysteine to phenylalanine, the CDR3 counts 14 amino acids. Of all the DNA, just the CDR3 is kept, 42 bases in frame from base 1. After removal of 5 bases from V and 3 bases from J, the junction retains 4 bases not matched to a gene. CDR1 and CDR2 are drawn from the germline V gene (reference sequence): SGHAT, FQDESV.